The 6 T cell receptor beta chains given below trace back to one sample, sequenced in a study of early T cells in non-severe SARS-CoV-2 infection. One entry per CDR3 protein, called by TCRdb with MiXCR from the 5' RACE reads. The repertoire holds some 80,000 distinct CDR3 sequences, roughly 5.3% seen once, with about 7% in the top ten. Sequencing was performed on whole blood, taken at baseline. The receptors were gathered from an adult who was a healthcare worker with PCR-confirmed SARS-CoV-2 infection or an uninfected control (not recorded which).

This clonotype came up many times. The chain links TRBV11-2 to TRBJ2-2; D is unresolved. Germline V CDR1 and CDR2: SGHAT, FQNNGV. V was shortened by 1 base and J by 3 bases, with 9 bases between the two germline ends. This CDR3 has 15 amino acids. CDR3 DNA: TGTGCCAGCAGCTTAGTAGTCAGTTACACCGGGGAGCTGTTTTTT. This gives the protein CASSLVVSYTGELFF.

The CDR3 nucleotides read TGTGCCACCAGCAGATTCGCGGGAGCGGGCAATGAGCAGTTCTTC. Protein: CATSRFAGAGNEQFF. The chain has TRBV15 and TRBJ2-1, with 7 nucleotides matching TRBD2. Germline V CDR1 and CDR2: LNHNV, YYDKDF (reference sequence). V lost 2 bases to trimming and J lost 6 bases; unmatched junction nucleotides: 7. The CDR3 consists of 15 residues.

This clonotype was found many times. The genes are TRBV20-1 and TRBJ2-7; weak D call: TRBD1 (6 bases). Trimming removed 5 bases at V and 3 bases at J, with 14 bases between. The CDR3 totals 13 residues. The V gene's germline CDR1 is DFQATT and CDR2 SNEGSKA (reference sequence). The CDR3 is CSAGGRTSYEQYF. CDR3 DNA sequence: TGCAGTGCTGGGGGCCGAACGAGCTACGAGCAGTACTTC.

This clonotype has a count of ten or more. The rearrangement joins TRBV20-1 to TRBJ1-5; D is unresolved. The germline V and J ends were trimmed by 4 bases and 5 bases, with 12 bases remaining between them. The CDR3 covers 13 residues. The germline V gene has CDR1 DFQATT and CDR2 SNEGSKA (reference sequence). Here the CDR3 reads CSANDGLHQPQHF. CDR3 nucleotides: TGCAGTGCTAACGACGGTCTTCATCAGCCCCAGCATTTT.

This clonotype occurred a few times. CDR3 bases: TGTGCCAGCAGTTGGGGGGGCATAGGCACTGAAGCTTTCTTT. Translation: CASSWGGIGTEAFF. The rearrangement uses TRBV7-2 and TRBJ1-1; a weak D match, TRBD1 (6 bases). The CDR3 is 14 amino acids. V was trimmed by 6 bases and J by 4 bases, leaving 15 bases between them. The germline V gene encodes CDR1 SGHTA and CDR2 FQGNSA.

Only a few counts were recorded for this clonotype. The rearrangement uses TRBV20-1 and TRBJ2-7; TRBD2 matches at 10 bases. CDR1 is DFQATT and CDR2 is SNEGSKA in the germline V gene (reference sequence). The ends lost 3 bases at V and 5 bases at J; junction bases unmatched: 7. This CDR3 spans 14 amino acids. The DNA for the CDR3 is TGCAGTGCTAGGGCTAGCGGGAGTAGGAACGAGCAGTACTTC. As protein: CSARASGSRNEQYF.